Following are 23 T cell receptor beta chains from one sample sequenced in a study of T cell repertoires in cytomegalovirus infection. MiXCR, applied by TCRdb to the reads, yields one record per CDR3 protein. Found here are around 770,000 distinct CDR3 sequences, around 29% of them singletons; the top ten hold about an eighth. Which antigens these TCRs recognize remains unknown. The material was cultured CD8+ T cells from PBMCs, obtained from culture after CMV antigen stimulation. The receptors were gathered from a human donor in good health (CMV status not recorded). Some clones in this sample may be carry-over from other donors' samples.

This chain joins TRBV27 and TRBJ2-1; TRBD2 is a possible D gene (6 bases). The V end lost 6 bases, the J end lost 6 bases, and 15 bases lay between the germline ends. From germline, CDR1 is MNHEY and CDR2 SMNVEV (reference sequence). The CDR3 is made up of 14 amino acids. Here the CDR3 DNA reads TGTGCCAGCAGGGGGGGAAGGCGGCTCAATGAGCAGTTCTTC. The encoded protein is CASRGGRRLNEQFF.

The chain employs TRBV6-2 or TRBV6-3 and TRBJ2-5; weak D call: TRBD2 (6 bases). Trimming left V 6 bases short and J 3 bases short, with 14 bases between. The CDR3 contains 14 residues. Germline values: CDR1 MNHEY, CDR2 SVGEGT. CDR3 residues: CASSWRVHEETQYF. The DNA of the CDR3 is TGTGCCAGCAGCTGGAGGGTACACGAAGAGACCCAGTACTTC.

The table lists this clonotype with a count of one. The rearrangement uses TRBV6-6 and TRBJ2-7; D gene ambiguous. This CDR3 is 12 amino acids long. The germline gives CDR1 MNHNY, CDR2 SVGAGI (reference sequence). V gave up 5 bases and J gave up 2 bases, with 7 bases separating them. This CDR3 is CASSTPPYEQYV. The CDR3, as DNA: TGTGCCAGCAGTACCCCTCCCTACGAGCAGTACGTC.

V usage is TRBV10-3 and J usage is TRBJ2-2; TRBD1 might be the D (6 bases). The CDR3 sequence is 14 residues long. Germline CDR1 and CDR2: ENHRY and SYGVKD. V dropped 4 bases and J dropped 6 bases, with 12 bases sitting between them. CDR3 region: CAISVEQGPGELFF. The CDR3 DNA reads as TGTGCCATCAGTGTGGAACAGGGTCCCGGGGAGCTGTTTTTT.

The rearrangement links TRBV5-4 to TRBJ1-2, with D possibly TRBD1 on 5 matching bases. Trimming shortened V by 3 bases and J by 6 bases, and 15 bases separated the two germline ends. Germline assignment: CDR1 SGHNT and CDR2 YYREEE (reference sequence). The CDR3 is 14 residues long. The CDR3 protein is CASSWQGANDGYTF. The CDR3 region has the DNA TGTGCCAGCAGCTGGCAGGGAGCCAACGATGGCTACACCTTC.

In DNA, the CDR3 is TGTGCCAGCAGCTCGCTCGTGGGGGCTGAAGCTTTCTTT. Translated: CASSSLVGAEAFF. This sequence joins TRBV5-5 and TRBJ1-1, with a weak D call TRBD1 (5 bases). Trimming removed 3 bases at V and 6 bases at J, with 12 bases between. The V gene's germline CDR1 is SGHKS and CDR2 YYEKEE (reference sequence). This CDR3 is 13 amino acids long. Looking up the rest from reference TRBV5-5 and TRBJ1-1 gives the full variable domain: DAGVTQSPTHLIKTRGQQVTLRCSPISGHKSVSWYQQVLGQGPQFIFQYYEKEERGRGNFPDRFSARQFPNYSSELNVNALLLGDSALYLCASSSLVGAEAFFGQGTRLTVV.

The chain uses TRBV7-9 and TRBJ2-1, with D possibly being TRBD1 (6 bases). This CDR3 contains 15 residues. V was shortened by 5 bases and J by 9 bases, with 20 bases between the two germline ends. CDR1 is SEHNR and CDR2 is FQNEAQ in the germline V gene (reference sequence). The CDR3 region has the DNA TGTGCCAGCAGCCAGGACAGCCCGCCACTGGGTGAGCAGTTCTTC. Translating gives CASSQDSPPLGEQFF.

This chain connects TRBV27 to TRBJ2-2; no clear D gene. In germline, CDR1 is MNHEY, CDR2 SMNVEV (reference sequence). The ends were cut back, 5 bases at V and 5 bases at J, with 6 bases in the middle. The CDR3 has 12 residues. CDR3 sequence (DNA): TGTGCCAGCAGTGCCTATACCGGGGAGCTGTTTTTT. It yields the protein CASSAYTGELFF.

The chain has TRBV10-3 and TRBJ1-5, with D possibly being TRBD1 (5 bases). CDR1 and CDR2 (germline): ENHRY, SYGVKD. The CDR3 runs to 12 residues. V lost 11 bases to trimming and J lost 5 bases, with 13 bases between them. This CDR3 is CAVQAPDQPQHF. Here the CDR3 DNA reads TGTGCCGTACAGGCGCCAGATCAGCCCCAGCATTTT.

The rearrangement links TRBV7-6 to TRBJ2-2; D may correspond to TRBD1 or TRBD2 (5 bases each). V was cut by 5 bases and J by 6 bases, with 13 bases left in between. The CDR3 is 14 residues long. The V gene's germline CDR1 is SGHVS and CDR2 FNYEAQ. The chain's CDR3 is CASSPWDPPGELFF. CDR3 sequence (DNA): TGTGCCAGCAGCCCCTGGGACCCGCCCGGGGAGCTGTTTTTT.

This clonotype appeared a few times. This chain joins TRBV27 and TRBJ2-3; tentative D call: TRBD2 (7 bases). V was cut by 5 bases and J by 2 bases, with 14 bases left in between. CDR3 length equals 15 residues. Germline V gene lookup returns CDR1 MNHEY and CDR2 SMNVEV (reference sequence). The CDR3 region has the DNA TGTGCCAGCAGTATCCGGGGGGCCTACACAGATACGCAGTATTTT. This translates into CASSIRGAYTDTQYF.

This clonotype has just a few counts. The chain employs TRBV20-1 and TRBJ1-2; 9 positions agree with TRBD1. The trim removed 6 bases at V and 5 bases at J, leaving 4 bases unmatched. There are 12 residues in the CDR3. Germline V gives CDR1 DFQATT, CDR2 SNEGSKA (reference sequence). CDR3 nucleotides: TGCAGTGCCCGGGACAGGGAGTATGGCTACACCTTC. Its translation is CSARDREYGYTF.

This clonotype has at least ten counts. The chain uses TRBV7-6 and TRBJ2-5, with TRBD1 matching 7 bases. There are 17 residues in the CDR3. V shed 2 bases, J shed 0 bases, and the junction held 9 bases outside the gene matches. Germline assignment: CDR1 SGHVS and CDR2 FNYEAQ. The CDR3 sequence: CASSLPSGTAYQETQYF. The CDR3 DNA sequence: TGTGCCAGCAGCTTACCTTCCGGGACAGCGTACCAAGAGACCCAGTACTTC.

This clonotype was counted ten times or more. V is TRBV12-3 or TRBV12-4 and J is TRBJ2-2; 7 bases agree with TRBD1. This CDR3 comprises 15 residues. The ends lost 2 bases at V and 5 bases at J; junction bases unmatched: 5. The CDR3 DNA follows: TGTGCCAGCAGTTTAAAGGGGGCGAGGACCGGGGAGCTGTTTTTT. The encoded protein is CASSLKGARTGELFF.

This clonotype was picked up a small number of times. The CDR3 DNA follows: TGTGCCAGCAGTTTTGAGACAGGGTACACTGAAGCTTTCTTT. It is translated as CASSFETGYTEAFF. The chain employs TRBV12-3 or TRBV12-4 and TRBJ1-1; 7 bases agree with TRBD1. The CDR3 covers 14 residues. V trimming: 3 bases; J trimming: 3 bases; junction bases outside the gene matches: 4.

This clonotype was seen ten or more times. The chain is built from TRBV7-8 and TRBJ2-3; 7 bases align to TRBD1. J lost 1 base, V lost 4 bases, and 5 bases had no gene match. The length of the CDR3 is 15 residues. Germline CDR1 is SGHVS and CDR2 is FQNEAQ. CDR3 sequence: CASSSTGSRTDTQYF. DNA for the CDR3: TGTGCCAGCAGCTCGACAGGGTCCCGCACAGATACGCAGTATTTT.

The genes are TRBV3-1 and TRBJ2-3; D remains ambiguous. The germline V gene has CDR1 LGHDT and CDR2 YNNKEL (reference sequence). The CDR3 contains 13 residues. V was trimmed by 0 bases and J by 4 bases, leaving 5 bases between them. CDR3 nucleotides: TGTGCCAGCAGCCAAGAAGAACCAGATACGCAGTATTTT. This translates into CASSQEEPDTQYF.

This clonotype has a handful of counts. The V call is TRBV10-3, the J call TRBJ1-1, with 7 bases that match TRBD1. CDR3 length equals 15 residues. Germline CDR1 and CDR2: ENHRY and SYGVKD. V shed 3 bases, J shed 0 bases, and the junction held 4 bases outside the gene matches. DNA for the CDR3: TGTGCCATCAGTGAAACTGACAGGGTGAACACTGAAGCTTTCTTT. Its protein is CAISETDRVNTEAFF.

This chain links TRBV14 with TRBJ2-1; TRBD1 matches 7 bases. Germline CDR1 and CDR2: SGHDN and FVKESK. V was pared by 0 bases and J by 4 bases, with 9 bases of the junction left unmatched. The CDR3 length is 17 residues. CDR3 coding DNA: TGTGCCAGCAGCCAAGAAGAGGATACGGGACAGTACAATGAGCAGTTCTTC. Translating it yields CASSQEEDTGQYNEQFF.

The rearrangement links TRBV10-3 to TRBJ2-1, with unresolved D. The V gene lost 8 bases and the J gene lost 9 bases, with 14 bases spanning the gap. The V gene's germline CDR1 is ENHRY and CDR2 SYGVKD. The CDR3 is 12 amino acids. The CDR3 is CAIEATLGEQFF. The CDR3 nucleotides read TGTGCCATCGAGGCGACCTTGGGTGAGCAGTTCTTC.

V gene TRBV7-6 combines with J gene TRBJ2-7; a possible D gene is TRBD1 (6 bases). V was cut by 1 base and J by 1 base, with 11 bases left in between. This CDR3 comprises 15 residues. CDR1 and CDR2 (germline): SGHVS, FNYEAQ. In DNA, the CDR3 is TGTGCCAGCAGCTTAGGGTTAGGACAGTCCTACGAGCAGTACTTC. Protein: CASSLGLGQSYEQYF.

The rearrangement uses TRBV15 and TRBJ1-3, with D possibly matching TRBD1 (6 bases). V was shortened by 0 bases and J by 11 bases, with 11 bases between the two germline ends. This CDR3 has 13 amino acids. Germline loops: CDR1 LNHNV, CDR2 YYDKDF (reference sequence). The CDR3 here is CATSRDRAGAIYF. CDR3 nucleotides: TGTGCCACCAGCAGAGATAGGGCAGGGGCCATATATTTT.

In its sample, this clonotype was seen a few times. The J gene is TRBJ1-2, the V gene TRBV7-8; 7 bases map to TRBD1. The junction had 3 bases not matched to a gene; V was cut back by 5 bases and J by 3 bases. Germline V gene data show CDR1 as SGHVS and CDR2 as FQNEAQ. CDR3 length: 13 residues. The CDR3 is CASSGTVYYGYTF. CDR3 bases: TGTGCCAGCAGCGGGACAGTTTACTATGGCTACACCTTC.